This passage covers 14 T cell receptor beta chains from one sample sequenced in a study of response to subunit inactivated influenza vaccine. TCRdb ran MiXCR on the RT-PCR reads and lists one entry per CDR3 protein. The sample includes 150,000 to 200,000 distinct CDR3 sequences, approximately 12% of them seen just once. These data were also reused for a study on T cells expressing NK-cell markers. In that study: The cDNA for TCR beta came from 5'RACE template switching with UMIs.

Here the sequenced sample was CD8+ T cells sorted from PBMCs, taken about 13 days after vaccination. The receptors originated from a middle-aged man who received an inactivated influenza vaccine.

The chain joins TRBV28 to TRBJ2-7; D is possibly TRBD1 (6 bases). Germline CDR1 MDHEN, CDR2 SYDVKM. The CDR3 sequence is 14 residues long. V was clipped by 6 bases and J by 3 bases, with 15 bases between them. The CDR3 sequence is CASRNPGHFYEQYF. The CDR3 region has the DNA TGTGCCAGCAGGAATCCGGGACACTTCTACGAGCAGTACTTC.

This clonotype was detected only a few times. The V call is TRBV29-1, the J call TRBJ1-3; D remains unclear. The CDR3 covers 17 residues. The V and J ends lost 0 bases and 0 bases respectively, with 15 bases between them. Germline lookup yields CDR1 SQVTM and CDR2 ANQGSEA. CDR3 nucleotides: TGCAGCGTTGAAGATTTGGGTCCTAGAGGCTCTGGAAACACCATATATTTT. Translating gives CSVEDLGPRGSGNTIYF.

This chain links TRBV20-1 with TRBJ2-3, with no clear D. CDR1 DFQATT and CDR2 SNEGSKA come from the germline V gene (reference sequence). The length of the CDR3 is 15 residues. The V and J ends lost 3 bases and 0 bases respectively, with 13 bases between them. Here the CDR3 DNA reads TGCAGTGCTAGTCCCCCCGGGCCTAGCACAGATACGCAGTATTTT. It yields the protein CSASPPGPSTDTQYF.

This clonotype has more than one count but fewer than ten. One base away lies a much larger clone, so this may be a sequencing read error. The V call is TRBV9, the J call TRBJ2-7; TRBD1 matches at 7 bases. CDR1 and CDR2 from the germline V gene are SGDLS and YYNGEE. CDR3 length: 13 residues. J gave up 2 bases and V 3 bases, and 2 bases lay outside the gene matches. This CDR3 reads CASSAGTAYEQYF. The CDR3 DNA reads TGTGCCAGCAGCGCCGGGACAGCCTACGAGCAGTACTTC.

This clonotype showed up just a few times. The chain employs TRBV2 and TRBJ2-5, with unresolved D. Germline CDR1 SNHLY, CDR2 FYNNEI. The germline V and J ends were trimmed by 2 bases and 3 bases, with 13 bases remaining between them. The CDR3 covers 15 residues. The CDR3 DNA reads TGTGCCAGCAGTGAAAGTCTAGGGTCCGAAGAGACCCAGTACTTC. Translating it yields CASSESLGSEETQYF.

This clonotype was found a few times. The chain recombines TRBV28 with TRBJ2-1, with TRBD1 matching 7 bases. Germline V gene lookup returns CDR1 MDHEN and CDR2 SYDVKM. Losses at the gene ends were 5 bases for V and 7 bases for J; bases not matched to a gene: 11. This CDR3 region has 15 residues. CDR3 coding DNA: TGTGCCAGCAGTCCACTTGGGACAGCCGGAAATGAGCAGTTCTTC. Residues: CASSPLGTAGNEQFF.

Only a few counts were recorded for this clonotype. The chain recombines TRBV28 with TRBJ2-1, with 7 nucleotides matching TRBD2. V shed 6 bases and J 7 bases; nucleotides not matched to a gene: 9. Germline V gives CDR1 MDHEN, CDR2 SYDVKM. The CDR3 is made up of 14 amino acids. This CDR3 reads CASRWWAGVNEQFF. The CDR3, as DNA: TGTGCCAGCAGGTGGTGGGCGGGAGTTAATGAGCAGTTCTTC.

This clonotype has just a few counts. V usage is TRBV6-6 and J usage is TRBJ1-1; no definite D call. The CDR3 length is 12 residues. The germline V and J ends were trimmed by 8 bases and 5 bases, with 12 bases remaining between them. Germline-derived CDR1 and CDR2 are MNHNY and SVGAGI (reference sequence). The chain's CDR3 is CASVGLGTEAFF. The CDR3 nucleotides are TGTGCCAGCGTGGGTTTAGGGACTGAAGCTTTCTTT.

The rearrangement uses TRBV11-1 and TRBJ2-7; D may be TRBD1 (6 bases). The V end lost 4 bases, the J end lost 0 bases, and 13 bases lay between the germline ends. In germline, CDR1 is SGHAT, CDR2 FQDESV (reference sequence). This CDR3 is 15 amino acids long. DNA for the CDR3: TGTGCCAGCAGCTGGGACACCTATCCCTCCTACGAGCAGTACTTC. Translating gives CASSWDTYPSYEQYF.

V and J are TRBV20-1 and TRBJ2-1; TRBD2 agrees at 16 bases. V gave up 3 bases and J gave up 0 bases; unmatched junction bases: 5. CDR1 is DFQATT and CDR2 is SNEGSKA in the germline V gene (reference sequence). The length of the CDR3 is 18 residues. CDR3: CSARRGLAGGVSYNEQFF. DNA of the CDR3: TGCAGTGCTAGGAGGGGACTAGCGGGAGGGGTCTCCTACAATGAGCAGTTCTTC.

The genes are TRBV7-2 and TRBJ2-5; TRBD1 aligns across 8 bases. The germline CDR1 and CDR2 sequences are SGHTA and FQGNSA. The CDR3 sequence is 16 residues long. With 5 bases clipped from V and 0 bases from J, the junction kept 8 bases outside the gene matches. The CDR3 nucleotides are TGTGCCAGCAGCATGGACAGGGTCCCTAACCAAGAGACCCAGTACTTC. Its protein product is CASSMDRVPNQETQYF.

This chain links TRBV19 with TRBJ2-5; D gene unclear. The CDR3 contains 13 residues. Per germline, CDR1 LNHDA and CDR2 SQIVND (reference sequence). Trimming took 2 bases from V and 5 from J, leaving 9 bases between them. The CDR3 is CASSILETETQYF. The DNA for the CDR3 is TGTGCCAGTAGTATATTAGAAACGGAGACCCAGTACTTC.

V usage is TRBV25-1 and J usage is TRBJ2-2, with D tentatively TRBD2 (5 bases). The CDR3 spans 12 residues. Germline CDR1 and CDR2: MGHDK and SYGVNS. Deletions cut 7 bases from V and 7 bases from J, with 10 bases between. The CDR3 nucleotides are TGTGCCAGCACTCCGGGGAGCGGGGAGCTGTTTTTT. The encoded protein is CASTPGSGELFF. Complete variable domain (other parts from reference TRBV25-1 and TRBJ2-2): EADIYQTPRYLVIGTGKKITLECSQTMGHDKMYWYQQDPGMELHLIHYSYGVNSTEKGDLSSESTVSRIRTEHFPLTLESARPSHTSQYLCASTPGSGELFFGEGSRLTVL.

This clonotype was seen a single time. The chain is built from TRBV19 and TRBJ1-2, with D perhaps TRBD1 (6 bases). Looked up from germline, CDR1 is LNHDA and CDR2 is SQIVND (reference sequence). The CDR3 is 16 residues long. V dropped 3 bases and J dropped 6 bases, with 20 bases sitting between them. CDR3 DNA: TGTGCCAGTAGTATTTTCTTACAGGGAGGCAGCGATGGCTACACCTTC. Translated: CASSIFLQGGSDGYTF.